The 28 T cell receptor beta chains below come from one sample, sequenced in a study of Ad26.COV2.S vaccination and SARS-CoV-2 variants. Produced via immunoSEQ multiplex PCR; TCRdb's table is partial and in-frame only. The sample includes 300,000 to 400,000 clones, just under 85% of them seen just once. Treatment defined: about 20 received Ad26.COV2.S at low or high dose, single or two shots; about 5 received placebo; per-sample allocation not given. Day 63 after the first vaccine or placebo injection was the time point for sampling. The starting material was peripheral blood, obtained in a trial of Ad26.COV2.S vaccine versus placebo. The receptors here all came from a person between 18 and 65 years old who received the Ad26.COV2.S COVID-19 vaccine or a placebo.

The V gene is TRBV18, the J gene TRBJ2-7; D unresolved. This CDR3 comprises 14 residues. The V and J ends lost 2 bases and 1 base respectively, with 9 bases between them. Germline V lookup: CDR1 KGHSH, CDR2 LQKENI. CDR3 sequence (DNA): TGTGCCAGCTCACCAGTCACCAAATCCTACGAGCAGTACTTC. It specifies CASSPVTKSYEQYF. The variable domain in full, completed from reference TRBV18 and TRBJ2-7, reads NAGVMQNPRHLVRRRGQEARLRCSPMKGHSHVYWYRQLPEEGLKFMVYLQKENIIDESGMPKERFSAEFPKEGPSILRIQQVVRGDSAAYFCASSPVTKSYEQYFGPGTRLTVT.

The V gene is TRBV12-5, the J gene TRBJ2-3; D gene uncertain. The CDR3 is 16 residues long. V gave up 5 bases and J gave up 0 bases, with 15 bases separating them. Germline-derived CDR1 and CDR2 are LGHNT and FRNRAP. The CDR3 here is CASGPVFLSSTDTQYF. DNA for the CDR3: TGTGCTAGTGGTCCCGTGTTCCTATCGAGCACAGATACGCAGTATTTT.

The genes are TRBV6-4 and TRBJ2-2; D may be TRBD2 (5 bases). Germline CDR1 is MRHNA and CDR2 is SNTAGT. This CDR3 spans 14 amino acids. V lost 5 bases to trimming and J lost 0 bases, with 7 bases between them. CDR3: CASSSRANTGELFF. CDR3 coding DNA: TGTGCCAGCAGTTCGCGGGCGAACACCGGGGAGCTGTTTTTT.

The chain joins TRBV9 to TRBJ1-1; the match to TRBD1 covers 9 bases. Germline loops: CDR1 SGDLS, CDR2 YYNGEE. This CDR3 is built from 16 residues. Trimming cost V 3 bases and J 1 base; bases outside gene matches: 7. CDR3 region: CASSARTGAGNTEAFF. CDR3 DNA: TGTGCCAGCAGCGCCAGGACAGGGGCAGGGAACACTGAAGCTTTCTTT. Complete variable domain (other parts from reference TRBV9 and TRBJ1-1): DSGVTQTPKHLITATGQRVTLRCSPRSGDLSVYWYQQSLDQGLQFLIQYYNGEERAKGNILERFSAQQFPDLHSELNLSSLELGDSALYFCASSARTGAGNTEAFFGQGTRLTVV.

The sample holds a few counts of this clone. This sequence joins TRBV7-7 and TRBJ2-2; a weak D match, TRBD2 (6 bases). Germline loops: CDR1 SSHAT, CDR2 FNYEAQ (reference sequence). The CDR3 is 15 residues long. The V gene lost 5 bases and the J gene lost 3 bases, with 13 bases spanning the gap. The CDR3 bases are TGTGCCAGCAGCCCAGGAGGGTTTGACACCGGGGAGCTGTTTTTT. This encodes CASSPGGFDTGELFF. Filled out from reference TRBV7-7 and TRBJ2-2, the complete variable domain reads GAGVSQSPRYKVTKRGQDVTLRCDPISSHATLYWYQQALGQGPEFLTYFNYEAQPDKSGLPSDRFSAERPEGSISTLTIQRTEQRDSAMYRCASSPGGFDTGELFFGEGSRLTVL.

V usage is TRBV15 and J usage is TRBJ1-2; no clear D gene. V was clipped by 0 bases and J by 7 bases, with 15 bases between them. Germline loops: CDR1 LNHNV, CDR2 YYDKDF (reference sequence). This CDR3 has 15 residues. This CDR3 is CATSRDLLGSSGYTF. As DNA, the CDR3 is TGTGCCACCAGCAGAGACCTTCTAGGCTCGTCTGGCTACACCTTC. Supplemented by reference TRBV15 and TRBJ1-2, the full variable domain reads DAMVIQNPRYQVTQFGKPVTLSCSQTLNHNVMYWYQQKSSQAPKLLFHYYDKDFNNEADTPDNFQSRRPNTSFCFLDIRSPGLGDTAMYLCATSRDLLGSSGYTFGSGTRLTVV.

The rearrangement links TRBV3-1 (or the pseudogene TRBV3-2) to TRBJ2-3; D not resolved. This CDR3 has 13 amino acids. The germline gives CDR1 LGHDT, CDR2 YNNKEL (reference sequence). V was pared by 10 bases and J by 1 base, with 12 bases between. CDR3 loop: CATRISGTDTQYF. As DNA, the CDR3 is TGTGCCACCAGAATATCAGGCACAGATACGCAGTATTTT.

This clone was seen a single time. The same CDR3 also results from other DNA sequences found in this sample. The CDR3 protein is CASSPDRDTEAFF. CDR3 in DNA: TGTGCCAGCAGCCCGGACAGGGACACTGAAGCTTTCTTT. This rearrangement joins TRBV7-3 to TRBJ1-1, with 8 bases fitting TRBD1. The CDR3 runs 13 residues. V shed 5 bases, J shed 3 bases, and the junction held 2 bases outside the gene matches. Germline values: CDR1 SGHTA, CDR2 FQGTGA.

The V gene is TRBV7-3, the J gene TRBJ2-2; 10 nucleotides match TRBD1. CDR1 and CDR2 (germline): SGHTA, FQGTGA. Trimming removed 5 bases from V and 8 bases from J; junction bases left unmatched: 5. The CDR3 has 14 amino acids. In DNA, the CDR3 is TGTGCCAGCAGCGCGGACAGGGGGAAGGGGGAGCTGTTTTTT. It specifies CASSADRGKGELFF.

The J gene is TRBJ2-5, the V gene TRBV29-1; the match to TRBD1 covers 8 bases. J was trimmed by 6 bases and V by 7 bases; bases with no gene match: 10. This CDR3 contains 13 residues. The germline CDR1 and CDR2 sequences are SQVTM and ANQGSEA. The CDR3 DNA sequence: TGCAGCGCCGGCGGACAGGGCGGGAAGACCCAGTACTTC. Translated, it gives CSAGGQGGKTQYF.

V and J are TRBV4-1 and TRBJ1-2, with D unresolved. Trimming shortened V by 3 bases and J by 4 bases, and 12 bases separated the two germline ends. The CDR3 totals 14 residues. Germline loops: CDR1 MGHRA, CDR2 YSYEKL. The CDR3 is CASSQEDGRYGYTF. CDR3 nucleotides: TGCGCCAGCAGCCAGGAGGACGGACGCTATGGCTACACCTTC.

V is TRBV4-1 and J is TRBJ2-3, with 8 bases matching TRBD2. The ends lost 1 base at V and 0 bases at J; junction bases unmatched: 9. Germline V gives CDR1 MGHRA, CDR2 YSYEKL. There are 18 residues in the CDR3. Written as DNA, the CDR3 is TGCGCCAGCAGCCAAGTCGCGCCAAAGCGGGGGAGCACAGATACGCAGTATTTT. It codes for CASSQVAPKRGSTDTQYF.

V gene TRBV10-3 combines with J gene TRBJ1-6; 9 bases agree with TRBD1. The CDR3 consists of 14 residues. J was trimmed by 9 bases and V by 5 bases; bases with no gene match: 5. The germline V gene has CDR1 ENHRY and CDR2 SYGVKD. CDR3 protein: CAISTGQGISPLHF. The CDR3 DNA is TGTGCCATCAGTACGGGACAGGGTATTTCACCCCTCCACTTT.

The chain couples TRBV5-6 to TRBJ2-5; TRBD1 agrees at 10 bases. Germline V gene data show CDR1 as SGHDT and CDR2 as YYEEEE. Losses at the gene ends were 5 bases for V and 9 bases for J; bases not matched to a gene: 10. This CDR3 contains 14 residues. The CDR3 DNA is TGTGCCAGCAGTAGCGGGACAGGGGATTTCCCCCAGTACTTC. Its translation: CASSSGTGDFPQYF.

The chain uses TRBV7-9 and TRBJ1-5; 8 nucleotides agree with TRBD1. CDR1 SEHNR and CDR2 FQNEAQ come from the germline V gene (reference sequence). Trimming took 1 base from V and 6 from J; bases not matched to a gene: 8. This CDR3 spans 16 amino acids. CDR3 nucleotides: TGTGCCAGCAGCTTAGTGACGACAGGGGCCGGTCAGCCCCAGCATTTT. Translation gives CASSLVTTGAGQPQHF.

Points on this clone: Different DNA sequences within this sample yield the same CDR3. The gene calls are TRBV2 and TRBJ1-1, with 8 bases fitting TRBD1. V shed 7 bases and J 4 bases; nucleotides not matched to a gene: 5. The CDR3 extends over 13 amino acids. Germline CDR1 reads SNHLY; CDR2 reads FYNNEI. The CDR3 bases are TGTGCCAGCACAGGGGGCCCTGGCACTGAAGCTTTCTTT. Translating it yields CASTGGPGTEAFF.

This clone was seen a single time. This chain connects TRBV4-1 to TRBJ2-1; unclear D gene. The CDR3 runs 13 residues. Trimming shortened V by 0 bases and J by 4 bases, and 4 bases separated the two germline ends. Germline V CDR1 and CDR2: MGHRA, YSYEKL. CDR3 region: CASSQDGYNEQFF. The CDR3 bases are TGCGCCAGCAGCCAAGATGGGTACAATGAGCAGTTCTTC.

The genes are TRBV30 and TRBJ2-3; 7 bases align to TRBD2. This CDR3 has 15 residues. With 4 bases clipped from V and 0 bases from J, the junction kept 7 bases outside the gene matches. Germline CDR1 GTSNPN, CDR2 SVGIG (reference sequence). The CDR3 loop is CAWTLSGASTDTQYF. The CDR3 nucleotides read TGTGCCTGGACTCTCAGCGGGGCTAGCACAGATACGCAGTATTTT.

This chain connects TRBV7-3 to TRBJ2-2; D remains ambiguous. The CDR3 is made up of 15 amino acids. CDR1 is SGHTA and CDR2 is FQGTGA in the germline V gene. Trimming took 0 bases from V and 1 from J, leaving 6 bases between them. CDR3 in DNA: TGTGCCAGCAGCTTAACGGCAGGGAACACCGGGGAGCTGTTTTTT. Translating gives CASSLTAGNTGELFF.

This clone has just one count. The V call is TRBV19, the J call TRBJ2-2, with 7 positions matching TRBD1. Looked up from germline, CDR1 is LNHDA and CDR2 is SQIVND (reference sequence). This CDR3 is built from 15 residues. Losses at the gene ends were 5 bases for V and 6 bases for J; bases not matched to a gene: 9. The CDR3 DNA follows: TGTGCCAGTAGTCTCGACAGGGAATTTGCCGGGGAGCTGTTTTTT. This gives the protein CASSLDREFAGELFF.

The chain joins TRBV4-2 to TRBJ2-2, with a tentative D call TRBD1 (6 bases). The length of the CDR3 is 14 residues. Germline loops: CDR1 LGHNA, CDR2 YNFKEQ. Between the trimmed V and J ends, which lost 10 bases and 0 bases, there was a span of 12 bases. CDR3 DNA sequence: TGTGCCACCCAGGACAGCGCGAACACCGGGGAGCTGTTTTTT. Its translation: CATQDSANTGELFF.

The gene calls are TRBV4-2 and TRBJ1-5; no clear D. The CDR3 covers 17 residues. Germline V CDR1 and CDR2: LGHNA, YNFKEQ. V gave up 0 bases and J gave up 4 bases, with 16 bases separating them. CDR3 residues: CASSQDSSIGRNQPQHF. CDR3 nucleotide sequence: TGTGCCAGCAGCCAAGATTCGTCCATCGGAAGAAATCAGCCCCAGCATTTT.

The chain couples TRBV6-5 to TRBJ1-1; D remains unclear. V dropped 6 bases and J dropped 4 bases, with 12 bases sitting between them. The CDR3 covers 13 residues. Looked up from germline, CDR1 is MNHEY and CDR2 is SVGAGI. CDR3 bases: TGTGCCAGCAGGCGGAAATCCGGCACTGAAGCTTTCTTT. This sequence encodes CASRRKSGTEAFF.

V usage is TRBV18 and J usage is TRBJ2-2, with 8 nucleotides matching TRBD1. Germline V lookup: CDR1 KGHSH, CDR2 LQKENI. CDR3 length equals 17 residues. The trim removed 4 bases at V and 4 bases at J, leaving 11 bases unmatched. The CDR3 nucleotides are TGTGCCAGCTCACTTCACTCCCAGGGGGCCCTCACCGGGGAGCTGTTTTTT. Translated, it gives CASSLHSQGALTGELFF. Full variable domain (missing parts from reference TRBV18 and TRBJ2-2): NAGVMQNPRHLVRRRGQEARLRCSPMKGHSHVYWYRQLPEEGLKFMVYLQKENIIDESGMPKERFSAEFPKEGPSILRIQQVVRGDSAAYFCASSLHSQGALTGELFFGEGSRLTVL.

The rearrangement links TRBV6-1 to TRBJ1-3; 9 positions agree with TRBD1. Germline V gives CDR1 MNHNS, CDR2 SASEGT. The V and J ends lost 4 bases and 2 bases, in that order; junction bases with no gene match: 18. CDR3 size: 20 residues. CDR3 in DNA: TGTGCCAGCAGTGGAGCCGGGACAGGGCCCTTCTTCTCTCCTGGAAACACCATATATTTT. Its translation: CASSGAGTGPFFSPGNTIYF.

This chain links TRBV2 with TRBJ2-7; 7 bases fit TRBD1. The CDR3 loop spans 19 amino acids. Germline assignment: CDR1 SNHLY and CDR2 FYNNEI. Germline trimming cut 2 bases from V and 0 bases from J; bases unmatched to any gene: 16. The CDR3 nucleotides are TGTGCCAGCAGTGAATGGGACAAGGGGACAGAGTCGGGCTCCTACGAGCAGTACTTC. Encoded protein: CASSEWDKGTESGSYEQYF.

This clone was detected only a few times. CDR3 sequence reads: CASRPGTDYEQYF. The CDR3 nucleotides read TGTGCCAGCAGGCCCGGGACAGACTACGAGCAGTACTTC. The chain has TRBV7-9 and TRBJ2-7, with TRBD1 matching 7 bases. Unmatched junction bases numbered 5, after V lost 6 bases and J lost 3 bases. The CDR3 is 13 residues long. Germline CDR1 reads SEHNR; CDR2 reads FQNEAQ (reference sequence).

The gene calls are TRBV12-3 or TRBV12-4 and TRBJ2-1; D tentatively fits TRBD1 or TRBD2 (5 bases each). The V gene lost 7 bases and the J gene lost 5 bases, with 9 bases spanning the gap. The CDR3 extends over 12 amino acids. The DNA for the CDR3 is TGTGCCAGCAATGGGGGTGACAATGAGCAGTTCTTC. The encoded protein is CASNGGDNEQFF.